The 30 T cell receptor beta chains below were found in one sample sequenced in a study of blood T cells in healthy people across ages. Next came a second PCR, run for about 7 to 12 cycles, which used a sample-barcoded 5' primer along with a J-beta primer mix. Using its own MiXCR run on the 5' RACE reads, TCRdb lists one record per CDR3 protein. Here the sample spans 700,000 or so distinct CDR3 sequences, roughly two fifths being singletons. Sequencing was done on a sample of blood. The receptors here all came from a man older than 75 in good health.

This clonotype showed up just a few times. The genes are TRBV12-3 or TRBV12-4 and TRBJ2-1, with D possibly TRBD2 on 5 matching bases. Deletions cut 5 bases from V and 0 bases from J, with 11 bases between. The CDR3 runs 15 residues. Here the CDR3 reads CASSEDSSSYNEQFF. CDR3 coding DNA: TGTGCCAGCAGTGAGGACTCGAGCTCCTACAATGAGCAGTTCTTC.

This clonotype was seen a handful of times. The chain recombines TRBV6-2 or TRBV6-3 with TRBJ2-5; D unresolved. CDR1 and CDR2 from the germline V gene are MNHEY and SVGEGT. The V end lost 7 bases, the J end lost 5 bases, and 14 bases lay between the germline ends. The CDR3 spans 13 residues. Here the CDR3 DNA reads TGTGCCAGCAATCGGAGCGCCCGGGAGACCCAGTACTTC. Translated, it gives CASNRSARETQYF.

This clonotype has more than one count but fewer than ten. The chain links TRBV4-2 to TRBJ2-7; no clear D. CDR3 size: 13 residues. V lost 0 bases to trimming and J lost 6 bases, with 9 bases between them. Germline values: CDR1 LGHNA, CDR2 YNFKEQ. The CDR3 region is CASSQDVGFEQYF. Here the CDR3 DNA reads TGTGCCAGCAGCCAAGACGTTGGCTTCGAGCAGTACTTC.

The CDR3 loop is CASRPMGVRDANTGELFF. The CDR3, as DNA: TGTGCCAGCAGACCAATGGGGGTGCGGGATGCGAACACCGGGGAGCTGTTTTTT. The chain carries TRBV6-2 or TRBV6-3 and TRBJ2-2; D perhaps matches TRBD2 (6 bases). V was pared by 6 bases and J by 0 bases, with 20 bases between. The CDR3 loop spans 18 amino acids. Germline CDR1 is MNHEY and CDR2 is SVGEGT.

This clonotype was picked up many times. The CDR3, as DNA: TGCGCCAGCAGCCCGCAAACCAGGGGGCGCGTACTAGCGGGAGGAAGTGAGCAGTTCTTC. As protein: CASSPQTRGRVLAGGSEQFF. The rearrangement joins TRBV4-3 to TRBJ2-1; 12 bases align to TRBD2. The CDR3 is made up of 20 amino acids. Trimming removed 4 bases from V and 9 bases from J; junction bases left unmatched: 22. The germline CDR1 and CDR2 sequences are LGHNA and YSLEER.

This clonotype was observed a handful of times. V is TRBV27 and J is TRBJ2-1; TRBD1 matches at 9 bases. Germline lookup yields CDR1 MNHEY and CDR2 SMNVEV (reference sequence). This CDR3 comprises 17 residues. The junction had 12 bases not matched to a gene; V was cut back by 2 bases and J by 7 bases. The CDR3 region is CASSLGTGLLVENEQFF. As DNA, the CDR3 is TGTGCCAGCAGTTTAGGGACAGGGTTATTGGTTGAAAATGAGCAGTTCTTC.

Many counts were recorded for this clonotype. The chain combines TRBV6-2 or TRBV6-3 with TRBJ2-5, with TRBD2 as a possible D gene (6 bases). V was clipped by 8 bases and J by 5 bases, with 15 bases between them. The CDR3 consists of 13 residues. Per germline, CDR1 MNHEY and CDR2 SVGEGT. CDR3 sequence reads: CASLTGARETQYF. The CDR3 DNA sequence: TGTGCCAGCCTGACGGGAGCACGGGAGACCCAGTACTTC.

The rearrangement uses TRBV9 and TRBJ2-1; possibly TRBD1 or TRBD2 for D (6 bases each). The CDR3 has 17 amino acids. V dropped 4 bases and J dropped 6 bases, with 23 bases sitting between them. Germline CDR1 reads SGDLS; CDR2 reads YYNGEE. CDR3 sequence (DNA): TGTGCCAGCAGCCGAAGAGTCGGGGGCCTCAATGGCAATGAGCAGTTCTTC. Protein product: CASSRRVGGLNGNEQFF.

V is TRBV6-2 or TRBV6-3 and J is TRBJ2-5; 7 bases align to TRBD1. The CDR3 contains 12 residues. V lost 11 bases, J lost 11 bases, and 14 bases stayed unmatched. Germline V gene sequence: CDR1 MNHEY, CDR2 SVGEGT. As DNA, the CDR3 is TGTGCCTGTCAGGGGGTATTGTCGGAGCAGTACTTC. It codes for CACQGVLSEQYF.

V and J are TRBV29-1 and TRBJ2-7, with 9 bases aligning to TRBD2. The DNA end is more similar to TRBJ2-5, so the J call may be wrong. Germline V gene lookup returns CDR1 SQVTM and CDR2 ANQGSEA. CDR3 length: 15 residues. In DNA, the CDR3 is TGCAGCGTTGAAGGCCTGCGGGGGGGCCGAGAGACCCAGTACTTC. Its protein is CSVEGLRGGRETQYF.

This clonotype was counted between two and nine times. The rearrangement links TRBV25-1 to TRBJ2-7, with D tentatively TRBD1 (6 bases). The CDR3 consists of 15 residues. The V end was cut by 10 bases, the J end by 5 bases, with 24 bases between. Germline values: CDR1 MGHDK, CDR2 SYGVNS. CDR3 nucleotide sequence: TGTGCCACTCGTACCATGGGACACCTTGGCCACGAGCAGTACTTC. Translation: CATRTMGHLGHEQYF.

This clonotype appeared a few times. The rearrangement joins TRBV7-8 to TRBJ2-1, with D tentatively TRBD2 (6 bases). CDR1 SGHVS and CDR2 FQNEAQ come from the germline V gene. The CDR3 length is 18 residues. Trimming stripped 2 bases from V and 0 bases from J, with 17 bases between. The CDR3: CASSLSGLPSNSYNEQFF. CDR3 nucleotides: TGTGCCAGCAGCTTAAGCGGACTACCATCCAACTCCTACAATGAGCAGTTCTTC.

This clonotype was found a few times. The gene calls are TRBV7-2 and TRBJ2-3; D ambiguous. Trimming removed 6 bases from V and 2 bases from J, with 9 bases in between. Germline V lookup: CDR1 SGHTA, CDR2 FQGNSA. The CDR3 has 13 amino acids. CDR3 nucleotide sequence: TGTGCCAGCAGTGACCAGGTCACAGATACGCAGTATTTT. Protein sequence: CASSDQVTDTQYF.

This rearrangement joins TRBV12-3 or TRBV12-4 to TRBJ2-4; no firm D call. The assigned J gene may be wrong: the sequence end matches TRBJ2-7 better. The CDR3 is made up of 13 amino acids. The CDR3 here is CASSQTLPYEQYF. DNA of the CDR3: TGTGCCAGCAGCCAGACTTTACCCTACGAGCAGTACTTC.

A few counts support this clonotype. The chain has TRBV7-9 and TRBJ2-7; maybe TRBD2 (7 bases). Trimming pared 5 bases from V and 0 bases from J, leaving 14 bases between. This CDR3 contains 15 residues. Per the germline V gene, CDR1 is SEHNR and CDR2 is FQNEAQ (reference sequence). Here the CDR3 DNA reads TGTGCCAGCAGCGGAGGGGGGGACCTCTCCTACGAGCAGTACTTC. Its protein is CASSGGGDLSYEQYF. Variable domain in full (rest from reference TRBV7-9 and TRBJ2-7): DTGVSQNPRHKITKRGQNVTFRCDPISEHNRLYWYRQTLGQGPEFLTYFQNEAQLEKSRLLSDRFSAERPKGSFSTLEIQRTEQGDSAMYLCASSGGGDLSYEQYFGPGTRLTVT.

The chain carries TRBV7-9 and TRBJ2-5, with no clear D. Germline V gene data show CDR1 as SEHNR and CDR2 as FQNEAQ (reference sequence). This CDR3 is built from 13 residues. The V and J ends lost 10 bases and 2 bases respectively, with 14 bases between them. CDR3 nucleotides: TGTGCCAACGGCACCACCTTACAAGAGACCCAGTACTTC. As protein: CANGTTLQETQYF.

This clonotype has a handful of counts. CDR3 bases: TGTGCCAGCAGTTTCCTGGGGGGCAGTGAGCAGTACTTC. Its protein is CASSFLGGSEQYF. The chain employs TRBV6-2 or TRBV6-3 and TRBJ2-1; either TRBD1 or TRBD2 may fit D (6 bases each). The J call is doubtful: the DNA matches TRBJ2-7 better. The germline CDR1 and CDR2 sequences are MNHEY and SVGEGT. The length of the CDR3 is 13 residues.

This clonotype has a handful of counts. The genes are TRBV6-2 or TRBV6-3 and TRBJ2-3, with TRBD2 matching over 8 bases. Germline CDR1 reads MNHEY; CDR2 reads SVGEGT. The V gene end was trimmed by 7 bases and the J gene end by 0 bases; junction bases not matched to a gene: 9. The CDR3 extends over 16 amino acids. CDR3 in amino acids: CASTNSGGASTDTQYF. CDR3 nucleotide sequence: TGTGCCAGCACCAACTCCGGGGGGGCCAGCACAGATACGCAGTATTTT.

V gene TRBV27 combines with J gene TRBJ2-4; TRBD1 matches at 7 bases. Germline V gene data show CDR1 as MNHEY and CDR2 as SMNVEV (reference sequence). This CDR3 contains 15 residues. With 3 bases clipped from V and 1 base from J, the junction kept 3 bases outside the gene matches. This chain's CDR3 is CASSLLGGAKNIQYF. CDR3 coding DNA: TGTGCCAGCAGTTTGTTAGGGGGCGCCAAAAACATTCAGTACTTC.

This sequence joins TRBV20-1 and TRBJ2-1; D remains ambiguous. The CDR3 is made up of 14 amino acids. V was trimmed by 3 bases and J by 4 bases, leaving 13 bases between them. Germline CDR1 reads DFQATT; CDR2 reads SNEGSKA (reference sequence). CDR3 amino acids: CSARSPNYYNEQFF. In DNA, the CDR3 is TGCAGTGCTAGGAGCCCTAACTATTACAATGAGCAGTTCTTC.

This clonotype was counted only a few times. DNA for the CDR3: TGTGCCAGCAGCCGGAATACCGGGACGGGCTATGGCTACACCTTC. The encoded protein is CASSRNTGTGYGYTF. V usage is TRBV7-6 and J usage is TRBJ1-2; a weak D match, TRBD1 (5 bases). V was clipped by 5 bases and J by 4 bases, with 17 bases between them. Looked up from germline, CDR1 is SGHVS and CDR2 is FNYEAQ. The CDR3 sequence is 15 residues long.

With regard to this clonotype: Given the absence of the conserved phenylalanine or tryptophan at the CDR3 end, a read error is likely. The chain couples TRBV7-8 to TRBJ1-2; D is undetermined. The V end was cut by 1 base, the J end by 4 bases, with 19 bases between. The V gene's germline CDR1 is SGHVS and CDR2 FQNEAQ. The CDR3 runs to 17 residues. The CDR3: CASSLDHSGSKIYGYTI. The CDR3 region has the DNA TGTGCCAGCAGCTTAGACCATTCGGGCAGCAAAATCTATGGCTACACCATC.

This clonotype was seen a few times. This chain joins TRBV6-1 and TRBJ1-4; TRBD1 aligns across 8 bases. V was pared by 3 bases and J by 8 bases, with 8 bases of the junction left unmatched. Germline V gene data show CDR1 as MNHNS and CDR2 as SASEGT. The CDR3 length is 15 residues. CDR3 residues: CASSETTGADEKLFF. The CDR3 DNA sequence: TGTGCCAGCAGTGAGACGACAGGGGCAGACGAAAAACTGTTTTTT.

This clonotype was counted a few times. The chain combines TRBV6-2 or TRBV6-3 with TRBJ2-6; maybe TRBD1 (5 bases). Trimming took off 7 bases at V and 0 bases at J, with 13 bases between the two ends. Looked up from germline, CDR1 is MNHEY and CDR2 is SVGEGT. This CDR3 is 16 amino acids long. For the CDR3, the DNA is TGTGCCAGCACCTACAGTAGGGGCTCTGGGGCCAACGTCCTGACTTTC. It yields the protein CASTYSRGSGANVLTF.

Notes on this clonotype: Sequence at one end of the junction differs from germline and may be a read error. The chain is built from TRBV2 and TRBJ2-1; D may be TRBD2 (5 bases). The CDR3 covers 15 residues. Germline CDR1 and CDR2: SNHLY and FYNNEI. For the CDR3, the DNA is TGTGCCAGCAGTGAAGCGCGAGGGTTTACCAATGGGCAGTTCTTC. This sequence encodes CASSEARGFTNGQFF.

The chain carries TRBV2 and TRBJ1-1; D gene ambiguous. From germline, CDR1 is SNHLY and CDR2 FYNNEI. Trimming pared 6 bases from V and 1 base from J, leaving 15 bases between. This CDR3 is 15 amino acids long. CDR3: CASRGNSLSNTEAFF. In DNA, the CDR3 is TGTGCCAGCAGAGGAAATAGTCTCTCGAACACTGAAGCTTTCTTT.

This chain joins TRBV6-2 or TRBV6-3 and TRBJ1-1; D call uncertain. Germline assignment: CDR1 MNHEY and CDR2 SVGEGT. The CDR3 is 15 residues long. Trimming shortened V by 2 bases and J by 4 bases, and 14 bases separated the two germline ends. As DNA, the CDR3 is TGTGCCAGCAGTTACGGAGGGAACGGAGGCACTGAAGCTTTCTTT. Amino acid sequence: CASSYGGNGGTEAFF.

Concerning this clonotype itself: One end of the junction varies from germline; a read error may be responsible. This chain uses TRBV3-1 with TRBJ2-3; D possibly corresponds to TRBD2 (5 bases). Germline-derived CDR1 and CDR2 are LGHDT and YNNKEL (reference sequence). This CDR3 comprises 14 residues. The CDR3 region is CASRQGSGTDTQYF. The CDR3 DNA reads TGTGCCAGCAGACAAGGCAGCGGAACAGATACGCAGTATTTT.

The chain is built from TRBV20-1 and TRBJ2-3, with a tentative D call TRBD2 (6 bases). Trimming left V 1 base short and J 0 bases short, with 14 bases between. The germline gives CDR1 DFQATT, CDR2 SNEGSKA (reference sequence). The CDR3 is 16 residues long. Written as DNA, the CDR3 is TGCAGTGCTAGAGGGAGGGCAACGGCCAGCACAGATACGCAGTATTTT. Residues: CSARGRATASTDTQYF.

The chain is built from TRBV25-1 and TRBJ2-7; TRBD1 matches at 8 bases. The CDR3 is 12 residues long. Germline V gives CDR1 MGHDK, CDR2 SYGVNS. After removal of 11 bases from V and 4 bases from J, the junction contained 7 bases not matched to a gene. This CDR3 is CASRRGLYEQYF. The DNA of the CDR3 is TGTGCCTCTCGCAGGGGGCTTTACGAGCAGTACTTC.